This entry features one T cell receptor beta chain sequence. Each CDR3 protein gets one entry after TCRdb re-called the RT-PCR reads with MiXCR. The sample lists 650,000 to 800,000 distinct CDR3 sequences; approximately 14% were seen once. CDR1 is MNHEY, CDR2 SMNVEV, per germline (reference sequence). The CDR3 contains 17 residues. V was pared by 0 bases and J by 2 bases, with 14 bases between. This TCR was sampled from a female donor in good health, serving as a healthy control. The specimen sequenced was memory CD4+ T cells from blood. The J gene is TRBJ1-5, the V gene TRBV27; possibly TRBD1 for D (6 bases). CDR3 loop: CASSLSGGLWGNQPQHF. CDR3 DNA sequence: TGTGCCAGCAGTTTATCCGGGGGCTTATGGGGCAATCAGCCCCAGCATTTT.